The subject of this entry is one T cell receptor (beta chain). Authors' data handling: It was from reference gene primer amplification that nucleated cell counts were estimated. Sequencing was performed with immunoSEQ multiplex PCR; in TCRdb, only in-frame clones are kept and a portion is missing. The D gene and trimming were derived from the DNA, and the V and J assignments and clone size from that table. The repertoire holds a few hundred thousand clones, with about 90% as singletons. These data originate in a study of blood T cell repertoires in COVID-19. Study summary: From T cells, B-cell-depleted T cells, or PBMCs came the material, which was cDNA or gDNA.

This CDR3 spans 13 amino acids. V was shortened by 7 bases and J by 2 bases, with 11 bases between the two germline ends. The V gene's germline CDR1 is SEHNR and CDR2 FQNEAQ (reference sequence). The chain couples TRBV7-9 to TRBJ1-1, with TRBD1 as a possible D gene (5 bases). The sequence derives from a man between 60 and 75 years old with acute or convalescent COVID-19. The sample consisted of peripheral blood. Written as DNA, the CDR3 is TGTGCCAGCATTCTTCAGGGAAACACTGAAGCTTTCTTT. Its protein is CASILQGNTEAFF.